This T cell receptor (beta chain) was obtained from a study of tumor and adjacent non-tumor tissue in lung cancer. Deletions cut 6 bases from V and 3 bases from J, with 21 bases between. CDR3 length equals 15 residues. Germline V lookup: CDR1 DFQATT, CDR2 SNEGSKA (reference sequence). This clonotype is a singleton in its sample. RNA was extracted from bulk tissue without any cell sorting. The normal lung tissue was taken more than 3 cm from the tumor edge. The library came from three nested PCR rounds adapted from ARM-PCR protocols. TCRdb recomputed calls from the multiplex PCR reads with MiXCR, one row per CDR3 protein. This sample has around 100,000 distinct CDR3 sequences, with over 55% found just once.

The sample taken for sequencing was distant non-tumor lung tissue. This clonotype originated in a young man with non-small cell lung cancer. V is TRBV20-1 and J is TRBJ2-7; D not certain. The CDR3 coding sequence is TGCAGTGCACCCACATGTGACTCCTCGGTCTACGAGCAGTACTTC. Its translation is CSAPTCDSSVYEQYF.